The clone carrying this T cell receptor beta chain was counted at least ten times. Its matching antigen is unknown. This record comes from a study of T cell repertoires in cytomegalovirus infection. Background on the study: Public TCR beta signatures marked donors with CMV infection and the matching HLA. Findings of the study overall: Dominating the ex vivo response were HLA-C-restricted CMV-specific TCR beta clonotypes.

The V and J ends lost 3 bases and 4 bases respectively, with 6 bases between them. Germline V gene data show CDR1 as SGHTA and CDR2 as FQGNSA. The CDR3 runs to 13 residues. From the reads, TCRdb called clonotypes with MiXCR, one entry per CDR3 protein. The sample carries 250,000 to 300,000 distinct CDR3 sequences, 20% to 30% recorded once. The clonotype originates from a human donor in good health (CMV status not recorded). Some clones in this sample may be carry-over from other donors' samples. V and J are TRBV7-2 and TRBJ2-2, with no clear D. Sequenced: PBMCs. CDR3 amino acids: CASSFRSTGELFF. CDR3 DNA sequence: TGTGCCAGCAGCTTCCGGAGCACCGGGGAGCTGTTTTTT.